Each of the 25 T cell receptor beta chains below was sequenced from the same sample in a study of T cells in Graves' hyperthyroidism and ophthalmopathy. Amplified regions were TCR beta CDR3 sequences from RNA transcripts. During a first-round RT-PCR of the TCR CDR3, the HTBI primer set was used. TCRdb processed the multiplex PCR reads anew with MiXCR; each CDR3 protein has one entry. The repertoire holds hundreds of thousands of distinct CDR3 sequences, with 20% to 25% as singletons. Specimen: blood. The receptors shown here come from a woman in her sixties or seventies with Graves' ophthalmopathy.

This clonotype was seen many times. The rearrangement joins TRBV12-3 or TRBV12-4 to TRBJ1-1, with 11 bases identical to TRBD1. The CDR3 consists of 18 residues. With V trimmed by 5 bases and J by 6 bases, 17 bases remained unmatched. DNA for the CDR3: TGTGCCAGCAGTCCCCCTTCCGGCTTAGGACAGGGGGCCGCTGAAGCTTTCTTT. Translating it yields CASSPPSGLGQGAAEAFF.

The genes are TRBV24-1 and TRBJ1-2; D ambiguous. Germline CDR1 is KGHDR and CDR2 is SFDVKD. The V end was cut by 6 bases, the J end by 0 bases, with 4 bases between. The CDR3 is made up of 12 amino acids. The CDR3 sequence is CATSSANYGYTF. CDR3 in DNA: TGTGCCACCAGTTCAGCTAACTATGGCTACACCTTC.

J is TRBJ1-2 and V is TRBV27, with D possibly matching TRBD1 (6 bases). The length of the CDR3 is 15 residues. Per the germline V gene, CDR1 is MNHEY and CDR2 is SMNVEV (reference sequence). V was clipped by 2 bases and J by 2 bases, with 12 bases between them. The CDR3 here is CASSLEWQGNYGYTF. CDR3 sequence (DNA): TGTGCCAGCAGTTTAGAATGGCAGGGGAACTATGGCTACACCTTC.

The sample holds a few counts of this clonotype. The chain uses TRBV9 and TRBJ2-1; maybe TRBD1 (6 bases). Germline V CDR1 and CDR2: SGDLS, YYNGEE. Trimming took off 0 bases at V and 9 bases at J, with 13 bases between the two ends. The CDR3 covers 14 residues. CDR3 in amino acids: CASSVGRGSAEQFF. CDR3 coding DNA: TGTGCCAGCAGCGTAGGAAGGGGGAGCGCTGAGCAGTTCTTC.

The chain employs TRBV7-3 and TRBJ2-1; 13 nucleotides align to TRBD2. There are 19 residues in the CDR3. Per the germline V gene, CDR1 is SGHTA and CDR2 is FQGTGA. With V trimmed by 5 bases and J by 0 bases, 10 bases remained unmatched. CDR3 in amino acids: CASSQTSGRDRGSYNEQFF. The DNA for the CDR3 is TGTGCCAGCAGCCAAACTAGCGGGAGGGATAGAGGCTCCTACAATGAGCAGTTCTTC.

This clonotype was recorded at least ten times. This chain connects TRBV3-1 to TRBJ2-7, with D unresolved. With 1 base removed from V and 6 bases from J, the gap between germline ends came to 4 bases. The length of the CDR3 is 11 residues. Germline V gives CDR1 LGHDT, CDR2 YNNKEL (reference sequence). Written as DNA, the CDR3 is TGTGCCAGCAGCCAAGTTAGCGAGCAGTACTTC. This gives the protein CASSQVSEQYF.

This rearrangement joins TRBV5-1 to TRBJ2-3; the match to TRBD2 covers 12 bases. Trimming at V came to 0 bases and at J to 3 bases, leaving 11 bases not matched to a gene. The CDR3 is 19 residues long. Per the germline V gene, CDR1 is SGHRS and CDR2 is YFSETQ. As DNA, the CDR3 is TGCGCCAGCAGCTTGGCCTGGCTAGCGGGAGGGCGGTTGACAGATACGCAGTATTTT. This encodes CASSLAWLAGGRLTDTQYF.

There are a few counts of this clonotype. The rearrangement links TRBV6-2 or TRBV6-3 to TRBJ1-2; no clear D gene. CDR1 and CDR2 from the germline V gene are MNHEY and SVGEGT. V was shortened by 0 bases and J by 6 bases, with 20 bases between the two germline ends. The CDR3 covers 17 residues. This CDR3 is CASSYSRRIPPINGYTF. The CDR3 DNA is TGTGCCAGCAGTTACTCCAGAAGGATTCCCCCTATAAATGGCTACACCTTC.

The V gene is TRBV9, the J gene TRBJ1-1; 7 bases match TRBD1. Per the germline V gene, CDR1 is SGDLS and CDR2 is YYNGEE. The CDR3 covers 13 residues. V lost 0 bases, J lost 6 bases, and 2 bases stayed unmatched. In DNA, the CDR3 is TGTGCCAGCAGCGTAGTAGGGGGCCCTGAAGCTTTCTTT. Its translation is CASSVVGGPEAFF.

In this sample, this clonotype turned up a few times. This chain links TRBV11-2 with TRBJ2-1; TRBD2 aligns across 10 bases. The germline V gene encodes CDR1 SGHAT and CDR2 FQNNGV. With V trimmed by 5 bases and J by 7 bases, 20 bases remained unmatched. The CDR3 consists of 19 residues. The CDR3 coding sequence is TGTGCCAGCAGCCCTAGCCTCCTCTCTAGCGGGAGATTTGGGAATGAGCAGTTCTTC. This sequence encodes CASSPSLLSSGRFGNEQFF. Complete variable domain (other parts from reference TRBV11-2 and TRBJ2-1): EAGVAQSPRYKIIEKRQSVAFWCNPISGHATLYWYQQILGQGPKLLIQFQNNGVVDDSQLPKDRFSAERLKGVDSTLKIQPAKLEDSAVYLCASSPSLLSSGRFGNEQFFGPGTRLTVL.

V and J are TRBV5-1 and TRBJ2-3, with D perhaps matching TRBD1 (6 bases). The CDR3 is 14 amino acids. The germline gives CDR1 SGHRS, CDR2 YFSETQ. Trimming shortened V by 8 bases and J by 6 bases, and 19 bases separated the two germline ends. The CDR3: CARSSNRVTDTQYF. In DNA, the CDR3 is TGCGCCAGGAGCAGCAACAGGGTGACGGATACGCAGTATTTT.

This clonotype was picked up a small number of times. The V and J genes are TRBV12-3 or TRBV12-4 and TRBJ2-1, with D unclear. The CDR3 covers 15 residues. V was clipped by 5 bases and J by 0 bases, with 11 bases between them. CDR3 nucleotide sequence: TGTGCCAGCAGTCGGACCACTCCCTCCTACAATGAGCAGTTCTTC. Amino acid sequence: CASSRTTPSYNEQFF.

This chain links TRBV7-2 with TRBJ1-1; D is possibly TRBD1 (5 bases). Germline V gene sequence: CDR1 SGHTA, CDR2 FQGNSA. The CDR3 extends over 13 amino acids. V lost 10 bases, J lost 0 bases, and 12 bases lay in between. CDR3 amino acids: CATKGQLNTEAFF. The DNA for the CDR3 is TGTGCCACCAAAGGACAATTGAACACTGAAGCTTTCTTT.

This clonotype has a count of ten or more. This rearrangement joins TRBV27 to TRBJ2-2; 11 bases are shared with TRBD2. V lost 1 base, J lost 4 bases, and 11 bases stayed unmatched. The CDR3 contains 19 residues. Germline assignment: CDR1 MNHEY and CDR2 SMNVEV (reference sequence). The CDR3 DNA reads as TGTGCCAGCAGTTTATTTAAACCCGGACTAGCGGGTCTCACCGGGGAGCTGTTTTTT. Encoded protein: CASSLFKPGLAGLTGELFF.

The chain links TRBV4-3 to TRBJ2-3; D is possibly TRBD2 (6 bases). There are 18 residues in the CDR3. V was clipped by 0 bases and J by 0 bases, with 16 bases between them. CDR1 is LGHNA and CDR2 is YSLEER in the germline V gene. CDR3: CASSQEDLGRGSTDTQYF. The CDR3 DNA is TGCGCCAGCAGCCAAGAAGATTTAGGGCGGGGTAGCACAGATACGCAGTATTTT.

On this clonotype itself: Being one base from a much bigger clone, this may be a read error. Because it lacks the conserved phenylalanine or tryptophan at the end, this CDR3 is likely a read error. The chain is built from TRBV20-1 and TRBJ2-1, with D hard to call. This CDR3 is built from 12 residues. V dropped 3 bases and J dropped 8 bases, with 11 bases sitting between them. Germline lookup yields CDR1 DFQATT and CDR2 SNEGSKA (reference sequence). This CDR3 reads CSASYGVDEQFL. CDR3 sequence (DNA): TGCAGTGCTAGCTATGGGGTCGATGAGCAGTTCCTC.

The rearrangement joins TRBV28 to TRBJ1-5; TRBD1 might be the D (5 bases). Trimming took 6 bases from V and 2 from J, leaving 11 bases between them. Germline loops: CDR1 MDHEN, CDR2 SYDVKM. The CDR3 totals 14 residues. The CDR3 nucleotides are TGTGCCAGCAGCCTGGGGCTTCGCAATCAGCCCCAGCATTTT. Its translation: CASSLGLRNQPQHF.

This chain links TRBV3-1 with TRBJ2-1, with 12 bases aligning to TRBD1. CDR3 length: 16 amino acids. Germline assignment: CDR1 LGHDT and CDR2 YNNKEL (reference sequence). J gave up 7 bases and V 4 bases, and 8 bases lay outside the gene matches. This chain's CDR3 is CASSRGGQGAINEQFF. DNA of the CDR3: TGTGCCAGCAGCCGAGGGGGACAGGGGGCGATAAATGAGCAGTTCTTC.

This chain joins TRBV2 and TRBJ2-1; D gene uncertain. The V end was cut by 6 bases, the J end by 2 bases, with 17 bases between. This CDR3 comprises 16 residues. Germline loops: CDR1 SNHLY, CDR2 FYNNEI. The chain's CDR3 is CASRKSPAETYNEQFF. In nucleotides, the CDR3 is TGTGCCAGCAGGAAGAGTCCCGCGGAAACCTACAATGAGCAGTTCTTC.

This clonotype has more than one count but fewer than ten. CDR3 sequence reads: CASSFWRTDGNTIYF. CDR3 sequence (DNA): TGTGCCAGCAGTTTTTGGAGGACAGATGGAAACACCATATATTTT. This chain uses TRBV12-3 or TRBV12-4 with TRBJ1-3; D might be TRBD1 (6 bases). The CDR3 sequence is 15 residues long. V gave up 3 bases and J gave up 3 bases, with 12 bases separating them.

Many counts were recorded for this clonotype. The chain employs TRBV2 and TRBJ2-1; TRBD2 aligns across 8 bases. Germline-derived CDR1 and CDR2 are SNHLY and FYNNEI. The CDR3 loop spans 15 amino acids. The J segment lost 2 bases and the V segment lost 6 bases, leaving 6 bases of the junction unmatched. The DNA of the CDR3 is TGTGCCAGCAGGGGGGGACTAGTAGCCTACAATGAGCAGTTCTTC. This codes for CASRGGLVAYNEQFF.

This clonotype was seen at least ten times. The gene calls are TRBV12-3 or TRBV12-4 and TRBJ1-3, with D tentatively TRBD1 (5 bases). Trimming removed 7 bases at V and 0 bases at J, with 13 bases between. The CDR3 consists of 15 residues. The CDR3 DNA is TGTGCCAGCACCCCGGGGCTATCCTCTGGAAACACCATATATTTT. This sequence encodes CASTPGLSSGNTIYF.

In its sample, this clonotype was seen a few times. The chain links TRBV20-1 to TRBJ2-3; the match to TRBD2 covers 8 bases. CDR3 length equals 16 residues. J gave up 3 bases and V 3 bases, and 11 bases lay outside the gene matches. Germline V gene lookup returns CDR1 DFQATT and CDR2 SNEGSKA (reference sequence). CDR3 sequence reads: CSARKGSGSSTDTQYF. The CDR3 DNA is TGCAGTGCTAGGAAAGGAAGCGGGAGTTCGACAGATACGCAGTATTTT.

The chain links TRBV20-1 to TRBJ2-4, with TRBD2 matching over 8 bases. Trimming removed 8 bases from V and 4 bases from J; junction bases left unmatched: 13. Germline loops: CDR1 DFQATT, CDR2 SNEGSKA (reference sequence). This CDR3 contains 15 residues. CDR3 coding DNA: TGCAGTCCGAAGAGTCCCGGACTAGCAAAAAACATTCAGTACTTC. Its protein is CSPKSPGLAKNIQYF.

The chain is built from TRBV27 and TRBJ2-1; 9 positions agree with TRBD1. The CDR3 length is 14 residues. Germline CDR1 is MNHEY and CDR2 is SMNVEV (reference sequence). After removal of 2 bases from V and 7 bases from J, the junction contained 3 bases not matched to a gene. CDR3 sequence reads: CASSLRGQGNEQFF. The CDR3 DNA follows: TGTGCCAGCAGTTTAAGGGGACAGGGAAATGAGCAGTTCTTC.